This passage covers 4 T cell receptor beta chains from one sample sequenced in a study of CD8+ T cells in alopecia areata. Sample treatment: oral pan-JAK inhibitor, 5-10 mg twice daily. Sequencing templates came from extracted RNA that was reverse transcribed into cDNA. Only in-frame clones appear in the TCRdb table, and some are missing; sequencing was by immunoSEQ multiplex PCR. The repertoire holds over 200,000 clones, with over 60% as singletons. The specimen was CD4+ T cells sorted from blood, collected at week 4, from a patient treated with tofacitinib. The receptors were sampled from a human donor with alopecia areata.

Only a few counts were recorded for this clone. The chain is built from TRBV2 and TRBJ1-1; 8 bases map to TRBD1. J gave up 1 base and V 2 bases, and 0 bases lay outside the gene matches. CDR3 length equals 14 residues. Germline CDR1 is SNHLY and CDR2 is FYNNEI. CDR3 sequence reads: CASSEQGANTEAFF. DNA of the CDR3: TGTGCCAGCAGTGAACAGGGGGCGAACACTGAAGCTTTCTTT.

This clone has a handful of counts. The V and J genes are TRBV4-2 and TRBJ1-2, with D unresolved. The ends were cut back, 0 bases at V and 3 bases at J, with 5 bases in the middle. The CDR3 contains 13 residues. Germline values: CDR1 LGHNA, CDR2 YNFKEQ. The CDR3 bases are TGTGCCAGCAGCCAAGAGGGTTACTATGGCTACACCTTC. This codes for CASSQEGYYGYTF.

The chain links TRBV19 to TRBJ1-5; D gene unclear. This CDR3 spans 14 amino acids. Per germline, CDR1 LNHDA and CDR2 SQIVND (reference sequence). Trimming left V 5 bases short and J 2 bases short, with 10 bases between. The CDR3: CASSPTSGNQPQHF. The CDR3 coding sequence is TGTGCCAGTAGTCCTACCAGTGGCAATCAGCCCCAGCATTTT.

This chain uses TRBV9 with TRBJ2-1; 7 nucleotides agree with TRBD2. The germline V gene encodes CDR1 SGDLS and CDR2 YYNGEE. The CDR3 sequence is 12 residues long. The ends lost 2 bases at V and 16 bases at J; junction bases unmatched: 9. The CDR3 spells CASSVGPGLPFF. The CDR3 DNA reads TGTGCCAGCAGCGTTGGACCGGGACTACCATTCTTC.